The TCR beta chain under discussion was sequenced for a study of cytomegalovirus exposure and HLA in healthy donors. It was with 60 Vbeta and 13 Jbeta primers that the PCR ran. TCRdb keeps only in-frame clones here, not all; method: immunoSEQ multiplex PCR. The table lists roughly 100,000 clones, about 70% of them singletons. Overall study findings and caveats: Rates of TCR association differed by HLA locus in a later analysis, with DRB1 highest and HLA-C lowest. Testing in vitro showed three CMV-associated chains specific for CMV antigens. A later analysis showed that HLA-associated TCR beta chains had undergone more clonal expansion than equally common others. Most of the CMV-associated TCR beta chains (in a later analysis) appeared to be HLA-restricted.

For this clone: What it binds is unknown.

CDR1 is LNHDA and CDR2 is SQIVND in the germline V gene (reference sequence). V gave up 3 bases and J gave up 5 bases; unmatched junction bases: 4. The CDR3 totals 15 residues. The source material was PBMCs. The sequence derives from a man aged 30-40 years in good health and CMV-seronegative. V usage is TRBV19 and J usage is TRBJ1-4; TRBD1 matches at 9 bases. The CDR3: CASSMNRGLNEKLFF. CDR3 DNA: TGTGCCAGTAGTATGAACAGGGGGCTGAATGAAAAACTGTTTTTT.